One sample yielded the 6 T cell receptor beta chains listed below, sequenced in a study of blood T cell repertoires in COVID-19 (dated by TCRdb to between 2020 and 2021). The method was the immunoSEQ multiplex PCR assay. Entries here come from immuneACCESS through TCRdb and include only in-frame sequences with V and J called. Some clones fail to appear in such tables; in the studies checked, an unresolved V gene covers under half of the shortfall, and the cause of the remainder is unknown. In this sample the table shows about 99,000 clones, about 80% of which occur a single time. 2.5% to 3.5% of the sample is taken by the ten largest. Sequencing was performed on peripheral blood. Receptor source: a woman aged 80 or over with active or convalescent COVID-19.

The chain employs TRBV30 and TRBJ2-5; 7 nucleotides align to TRBD2. CDR1 GTSNPN and CDR2 SVGIG come from the germline V gene (reference sequence). The V segment lost 0 bases and the J segment 4 bases; nucleotides outside the gene matches: 11. The CDR3 has 16 amino acids. The CDR3 sequence: CAWSVWGGRLGETQYF. The CDR3 DNA sequence: TGTGCCTGGAGTGTATGGGGCGGGAGATTAGGAGAGACCCAGTACTTC.

The chain employs TRBV27 and TRBJ1-2, with unresolved D. In germline, CDR1 is MNHEY, CDR2 SMNVEV (reference sequence). With 0 bases removed from V and 6 bases from J, the gap between germline ends came to 14 bases. The CDR3 is 15 residues long. CDR3 DNA sequence: TGTGCCAGCAGTTTATCGCGGGATACCTCCAATGGCTACACCTTC. Encoded protein: CASSLSRDTSNGYTF.

The genes are TRBV29-1 and TRBJ1-1, with 8 bases identical to TRBD1. With 3 bases clipped from V and 3 bases from J, the junction kept 6 bases outside the gene matches. The CDR3 runs 14 residues. Germline CDR1 is SQVTM and CDR2 is ANQGSEA. CDR3 DNA sequence: TGCAGCGTTGATAGGGCAGGGGGCCACACTGAAGCTTTCTTT. It codes for CSVDRAGGHTEAFF.

The chain carries TRBV24-1 and TRBJ1-3; 10 bases are a match to TRBD1. Germline values: CDR1 KGHDR, CDR2 SFDVKD. The length of the CDR3 is 15 residues. V lost 3 bases and J lost 8; bases outside the gene matches: 6. This chain's CDR3 is CATSDPGQGGDTIYF. In DNA form, the CDR3 reads TGTGCCACCAGTGATCCCGGACAGGGGGGGGACACCATATATTTT.

The chain links TRBV2 to TRBJ1-5; no clear D gene. Between the trimmed V and J ends, which lost 5 bases and 4 bases, there was a span of 6 bases. This CDR3 is built from 12 residues. The V gene's germline CDR1 is SNHLY and CDR2 FYNNEI. The CDR3 nucleotides read TGTGCCAGCAGTTACAGAAATCAGCCCCAGCATTTT. Encoded protein: CASSYRNQPQHF.

This sequence joins TRBV14 and TRBJ2-7, with a tentative D call TRBD2 (6 bases). Trimming stripped 0 bases from V and 2 bases from J, with 17 bases between. CDR3 size: 17 residues. The germline V gene has CDR1 SGHDN and CDR2 FVKESK. CDR3 amino acids: CASSQDRARGLAYEQYF. CDR3 in DNA: TGTGCCAGCAGCCAAGATCGGGCTAGGGGACTCGCCTACGAGCAGTACTTC.